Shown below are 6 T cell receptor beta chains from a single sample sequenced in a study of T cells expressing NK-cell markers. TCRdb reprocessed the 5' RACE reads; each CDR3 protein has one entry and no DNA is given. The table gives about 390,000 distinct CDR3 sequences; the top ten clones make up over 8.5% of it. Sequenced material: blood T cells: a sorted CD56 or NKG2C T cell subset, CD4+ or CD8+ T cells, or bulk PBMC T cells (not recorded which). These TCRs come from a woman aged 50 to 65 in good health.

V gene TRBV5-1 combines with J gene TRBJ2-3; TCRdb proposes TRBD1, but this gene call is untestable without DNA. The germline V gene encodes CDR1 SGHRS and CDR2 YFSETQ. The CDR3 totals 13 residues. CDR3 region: CASGAGASDTQYF.

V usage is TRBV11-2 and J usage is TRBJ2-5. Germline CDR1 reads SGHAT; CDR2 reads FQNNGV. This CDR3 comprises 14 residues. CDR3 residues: CASSLGRMVETQYF.

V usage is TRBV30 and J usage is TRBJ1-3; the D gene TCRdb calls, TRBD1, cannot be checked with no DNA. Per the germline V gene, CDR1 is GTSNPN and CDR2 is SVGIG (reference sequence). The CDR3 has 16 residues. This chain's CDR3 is CAWSVLRGISGNTIYF. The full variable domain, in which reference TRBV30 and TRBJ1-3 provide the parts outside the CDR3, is SQTIHQWPATLVQPVGSPLSLECTVEGTSNPNLYWYRQAAGRGLQLLFYSVGIGQISSEVPQNLSASRPQDRQFILSSKKLLLSDSGFYLCAWSVLRGISGNTIYFGEGSWLTVV.

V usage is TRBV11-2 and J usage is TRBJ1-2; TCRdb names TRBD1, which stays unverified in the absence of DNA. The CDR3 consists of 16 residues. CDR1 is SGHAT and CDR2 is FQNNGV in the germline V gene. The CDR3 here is CASSLLRRGNNYGYTF.

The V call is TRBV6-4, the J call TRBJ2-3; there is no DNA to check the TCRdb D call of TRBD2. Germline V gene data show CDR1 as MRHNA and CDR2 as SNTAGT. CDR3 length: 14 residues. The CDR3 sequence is CASSADGRMGTQYF.

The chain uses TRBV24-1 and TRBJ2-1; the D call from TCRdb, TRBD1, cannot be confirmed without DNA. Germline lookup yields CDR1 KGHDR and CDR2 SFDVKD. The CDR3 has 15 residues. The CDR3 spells CATSDFKSGTNEQFF.